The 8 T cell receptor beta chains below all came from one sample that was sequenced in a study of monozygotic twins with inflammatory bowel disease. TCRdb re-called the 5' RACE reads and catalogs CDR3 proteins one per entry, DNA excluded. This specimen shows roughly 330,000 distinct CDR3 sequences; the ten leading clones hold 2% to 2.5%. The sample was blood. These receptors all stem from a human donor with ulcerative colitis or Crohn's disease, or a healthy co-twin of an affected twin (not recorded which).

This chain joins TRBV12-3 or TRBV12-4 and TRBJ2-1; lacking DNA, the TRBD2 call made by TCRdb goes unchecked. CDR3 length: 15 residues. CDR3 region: CASSRLAGAYNEQFF.

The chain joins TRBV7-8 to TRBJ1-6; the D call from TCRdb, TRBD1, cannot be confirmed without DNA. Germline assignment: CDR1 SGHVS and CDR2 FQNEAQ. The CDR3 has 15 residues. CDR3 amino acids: CASSGAGEGNSPLHF.

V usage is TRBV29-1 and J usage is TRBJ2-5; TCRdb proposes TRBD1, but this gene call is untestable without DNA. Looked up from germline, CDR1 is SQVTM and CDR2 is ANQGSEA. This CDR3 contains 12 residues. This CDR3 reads CSVAGGQETQYF.

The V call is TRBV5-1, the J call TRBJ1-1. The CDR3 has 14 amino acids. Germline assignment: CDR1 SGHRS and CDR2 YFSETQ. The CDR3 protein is CASSFGFRDTEAFF.

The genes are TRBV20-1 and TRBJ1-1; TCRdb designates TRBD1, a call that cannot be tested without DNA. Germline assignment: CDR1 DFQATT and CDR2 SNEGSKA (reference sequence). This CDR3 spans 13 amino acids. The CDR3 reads CSAGQGQRFEAFF.

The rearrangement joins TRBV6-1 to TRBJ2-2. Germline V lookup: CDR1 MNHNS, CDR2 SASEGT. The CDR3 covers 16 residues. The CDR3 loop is CASSENGPADTGELFF.

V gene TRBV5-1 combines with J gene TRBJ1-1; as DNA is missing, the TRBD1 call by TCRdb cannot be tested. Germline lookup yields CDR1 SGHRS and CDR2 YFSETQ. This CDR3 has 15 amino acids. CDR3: CASSPSGQRNTEAFF.

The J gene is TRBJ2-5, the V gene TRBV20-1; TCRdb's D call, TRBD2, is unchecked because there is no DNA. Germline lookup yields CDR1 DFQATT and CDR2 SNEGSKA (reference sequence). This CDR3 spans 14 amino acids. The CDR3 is CSATGLAAQETQYF.